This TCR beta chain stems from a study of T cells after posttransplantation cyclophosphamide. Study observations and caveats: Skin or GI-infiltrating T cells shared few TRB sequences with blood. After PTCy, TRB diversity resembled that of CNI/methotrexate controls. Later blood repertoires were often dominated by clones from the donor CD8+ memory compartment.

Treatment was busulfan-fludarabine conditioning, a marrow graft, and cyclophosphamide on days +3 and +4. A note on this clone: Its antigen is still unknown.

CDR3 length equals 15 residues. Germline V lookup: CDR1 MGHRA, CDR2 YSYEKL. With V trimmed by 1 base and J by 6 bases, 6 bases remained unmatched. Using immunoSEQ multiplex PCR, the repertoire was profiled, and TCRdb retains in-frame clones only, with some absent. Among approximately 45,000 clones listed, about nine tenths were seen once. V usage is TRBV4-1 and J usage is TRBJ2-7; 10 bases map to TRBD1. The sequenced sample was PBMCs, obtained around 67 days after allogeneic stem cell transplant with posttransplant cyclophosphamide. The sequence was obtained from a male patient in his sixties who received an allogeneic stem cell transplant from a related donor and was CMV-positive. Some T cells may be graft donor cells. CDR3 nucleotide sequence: TGCGCCAGCAGCCAAGTGCCGGGACAGGGGATCGAGCAGTACTTC. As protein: CASSQVPGQGIEQYF.